This paragraph covers one T cell receptor beta chain sequence. What it binds is not known. The source of the sample is a study of cytomegalovirus exposure and HLA in healthy donors. Overall study results and limits: Common viral pathogens seemed, in a later analysis, to connect with several of the most significant clusters.

This CDR3 region has 16 residues. Trimming removed 7 bases at V and 0 bases at J, with 16 bases between. The germline V gene encodes CDR1 MNHEY and CDR2 SMNVEV (reference sequence). It was with 60 Vbeta and 13 Jbeta primers that the PCR ran. TCRdb's table, derived via immunoSEQ multiplex PCR, lists solely in-frame clones and lacks some. The data show 200,000 to 250,000 clones, over 65% seen once. The chain employs TRBV27 and TRBJ2-1; the D gene is possibly TRBD1 (5 bases). The sequencing sample was made of PBMCs. This clonotype was sampled from a woman in her twenties or thirties in good health and CMV-seronegative. CDR3 sequence reads: CASMVSGIVSYNEQFF. DNA for the CDR3: TGTGCCAGCATGGTATCAGGGATTGTCTCCTACAATGAGCAGTTCTTC.